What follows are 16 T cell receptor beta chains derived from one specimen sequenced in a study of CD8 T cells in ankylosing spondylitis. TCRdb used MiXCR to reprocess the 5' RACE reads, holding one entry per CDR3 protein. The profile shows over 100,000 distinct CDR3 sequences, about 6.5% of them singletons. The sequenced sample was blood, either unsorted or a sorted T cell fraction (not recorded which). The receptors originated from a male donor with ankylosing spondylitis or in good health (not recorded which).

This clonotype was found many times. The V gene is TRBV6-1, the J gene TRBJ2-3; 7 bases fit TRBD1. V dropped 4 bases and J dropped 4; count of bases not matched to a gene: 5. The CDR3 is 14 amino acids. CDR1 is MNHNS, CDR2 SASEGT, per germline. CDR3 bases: TGTGCCAGCAGTGCGGGACAGCCTCCAGATACGCAGTATTTT. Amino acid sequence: CASSAGQPPDTQYF.

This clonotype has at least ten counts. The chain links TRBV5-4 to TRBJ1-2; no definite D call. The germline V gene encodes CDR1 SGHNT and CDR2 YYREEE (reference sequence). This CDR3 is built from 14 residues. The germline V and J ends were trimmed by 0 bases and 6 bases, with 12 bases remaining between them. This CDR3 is CASSLEAETNGYTF. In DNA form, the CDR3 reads TGTGCCAGCAGCTTGGAGGCAGAAACTAATGGCTACACCTTC. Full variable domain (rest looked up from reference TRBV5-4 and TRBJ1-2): ETGVTQSPTHLIKTRGQQVTLRCSSQSGHNTVSWYQQALGQGPQFIFQYYREEENGRGNFPPRFSGLQFPNYSSELNVNALELDDSALYLCASSLEAETNGYTFGSGTRLTVV.

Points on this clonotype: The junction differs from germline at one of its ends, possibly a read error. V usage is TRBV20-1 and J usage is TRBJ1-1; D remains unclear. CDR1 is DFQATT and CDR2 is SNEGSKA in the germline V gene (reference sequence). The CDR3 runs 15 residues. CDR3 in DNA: TGCTGTGCTAGAGGTCAAGTGCCCCCGTCGGCTGAAGCTTTCTTT. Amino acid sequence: CCARGQVPPSAEAFF.

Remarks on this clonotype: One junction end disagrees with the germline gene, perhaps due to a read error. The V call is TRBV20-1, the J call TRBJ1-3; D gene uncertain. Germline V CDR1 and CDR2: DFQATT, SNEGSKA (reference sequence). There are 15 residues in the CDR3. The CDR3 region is CSAKDNSPSGTAIYF. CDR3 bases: TGCAGTGCTAAAGACAATTCTCCCTCTGGAACCGCCATCTATTTT.

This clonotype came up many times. CDR3 sequence: CASSRDRDYGYTF. CDR3 bases: TGTGCCAGCAGCCGGGACAGGGACTATGGCTACACCTTC. V and J are TRBV7-3 and TRBJ1-2; 9 nucleotides line up with TRBD1. CDR1 and CDR2 (germline): SGHTA, FQGTGA. Trimming cost V 5 bases and J 3 bases; bases outside gene matches: 1. The CDR3 consists of 13 residues.

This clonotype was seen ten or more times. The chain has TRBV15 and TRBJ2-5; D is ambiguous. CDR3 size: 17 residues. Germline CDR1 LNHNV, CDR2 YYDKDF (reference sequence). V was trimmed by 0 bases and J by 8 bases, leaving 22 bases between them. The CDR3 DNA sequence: TGTGCCACCAGCAGAGAAGGCGAACATGGTCGCGCGAAAACCCAGTACTTC. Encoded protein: CATSREGEHGRAKTQYF.

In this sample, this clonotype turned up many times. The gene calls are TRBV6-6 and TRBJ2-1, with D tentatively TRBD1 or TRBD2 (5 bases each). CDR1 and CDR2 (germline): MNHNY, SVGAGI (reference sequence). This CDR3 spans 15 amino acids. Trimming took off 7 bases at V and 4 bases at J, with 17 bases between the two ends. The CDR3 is CASTSPGTRYNEQFF. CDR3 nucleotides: TGTGCCAGCACTTCCCCCGGGACCCGATACAATGAGCAGTTCTTC.

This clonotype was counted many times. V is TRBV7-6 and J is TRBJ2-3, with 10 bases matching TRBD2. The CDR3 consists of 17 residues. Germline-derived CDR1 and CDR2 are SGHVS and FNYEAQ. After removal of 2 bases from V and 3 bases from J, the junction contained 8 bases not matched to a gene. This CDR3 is CASSLPMTSGRTDTQYF. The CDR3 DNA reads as TGTGCCAGCAGCTTACCAATGACTAGCGGGCGAACAGATACGCAGTATTTT.

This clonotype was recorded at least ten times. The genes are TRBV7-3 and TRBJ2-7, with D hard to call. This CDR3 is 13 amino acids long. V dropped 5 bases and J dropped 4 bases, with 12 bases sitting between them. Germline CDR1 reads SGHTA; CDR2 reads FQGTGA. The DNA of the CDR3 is TGTGCCAGCAGCCAAGGCCGAGGTTACGAGCAGTACTTC. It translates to CASSQGRGYEQYF.

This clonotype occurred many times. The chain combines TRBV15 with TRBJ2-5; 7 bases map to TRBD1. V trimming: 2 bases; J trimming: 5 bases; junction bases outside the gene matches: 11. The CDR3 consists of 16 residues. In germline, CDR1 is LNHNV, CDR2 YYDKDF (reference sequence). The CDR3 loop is CATSRPRQGTGETQYF. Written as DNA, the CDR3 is TGTGCCACCAGCAGACCCAGACAGGGTACCGGGGAGACCCAGTACTTC.

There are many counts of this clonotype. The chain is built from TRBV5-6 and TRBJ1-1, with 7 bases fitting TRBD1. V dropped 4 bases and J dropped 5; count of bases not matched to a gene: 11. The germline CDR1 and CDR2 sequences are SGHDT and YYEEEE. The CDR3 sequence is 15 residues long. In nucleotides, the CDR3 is TGTGCCAGCAGCCCTCGACAGGGAGCGGGAACTGAAGCTTTCTTT. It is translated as CASSPRQGAGTEAFF.

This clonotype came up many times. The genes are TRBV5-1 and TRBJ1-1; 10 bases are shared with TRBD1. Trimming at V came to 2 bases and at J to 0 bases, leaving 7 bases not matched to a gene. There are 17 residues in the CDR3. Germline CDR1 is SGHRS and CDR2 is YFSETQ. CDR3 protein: CASSLRRDRGLNTEAFF. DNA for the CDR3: TGCGCCAGCAGCTTAAGGAGGGACAGGGGACTGAACACTGAAGCTTTCTTT.

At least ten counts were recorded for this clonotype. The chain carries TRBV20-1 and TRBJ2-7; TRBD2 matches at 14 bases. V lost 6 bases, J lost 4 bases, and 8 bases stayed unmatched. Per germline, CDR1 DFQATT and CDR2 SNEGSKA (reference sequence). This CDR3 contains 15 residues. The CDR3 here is CSAPFGLAGGYEQYF. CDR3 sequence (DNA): TGCAGTGCGCCTTTCGGACTAGCGGGAGGATACGAGCAGTACTTC.

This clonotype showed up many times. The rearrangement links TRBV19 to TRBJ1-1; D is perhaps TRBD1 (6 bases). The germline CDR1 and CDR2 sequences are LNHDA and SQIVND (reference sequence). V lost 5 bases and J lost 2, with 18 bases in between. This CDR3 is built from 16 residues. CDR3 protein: CASSPRPGTSNTEAFF. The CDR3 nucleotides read TGTGCCAGTAGTCCGCGTCCCGGGACAAGTAACACTGAAGCTTTCTTT.

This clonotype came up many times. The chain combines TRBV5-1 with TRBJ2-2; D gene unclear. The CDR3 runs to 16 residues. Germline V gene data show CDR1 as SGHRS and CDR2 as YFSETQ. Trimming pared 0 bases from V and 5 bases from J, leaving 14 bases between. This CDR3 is CASSLAEGMGTGELFF. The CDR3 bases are TGCGCCAGCAGCTTGGCCGAAGGGATGGGGACCGGGGAGCTGTTTTTT. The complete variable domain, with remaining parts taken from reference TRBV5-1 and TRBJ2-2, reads KAGVTQTPRYLIKTRGQQVTLSCSPISGHRSVSWYQQTPGQGLQFLFEYFSETQRNKGNFPGRFSGRQFSNSRSEMNVSTLELGDSALYLCASSLAEGMGTGELFFGEGSRLTVL.

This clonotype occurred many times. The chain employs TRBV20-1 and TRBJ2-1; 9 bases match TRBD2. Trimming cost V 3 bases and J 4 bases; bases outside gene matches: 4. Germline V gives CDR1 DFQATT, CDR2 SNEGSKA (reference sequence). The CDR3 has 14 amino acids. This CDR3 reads CSASGTSKYNEQFF. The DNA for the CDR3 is TGCAGTGCTAGCGGGACTAGCAAATACAATGAGCAGTTCTTC.